The 18 T cell receptor beta chains below were found in one sample sequenced in a study of T cells in Graves' hyperthyroidism and ophthalmopathy. Authors of the study amplified TCR beta CDR3 regions from RNA transcripts. The HTBI set primed first-round TCR CDR3 RT-PCR. One entry per CDR3 protein, called by TCRdb with MiXCR from the multiplex PCR reads. The sample shows 490,000 or so distinct CDR3 sequences, under 25% of them seen only once. Sequenced material: blood. These receptors were collected from a woman in her 70s with Graves' ophthalmopathy.

This clonotype has just one count. This chain connects TRBV5-6 to TRBJ2-3, with D unclear. The V and J ends lost 0 bases and 2 bases respectively, with 13 bases between them. The CDR3 sequence is 16 residues long. CDR1 SGHDT and CDR2 YYEEEE come from the germline V gene. CDR3 nucleotides: TGTGCCAGCAGCTTGGGTAGGCTAGGGAACACAGATACGCAGTATTTT. Protein: CASSLGRLGNTDTQYF.

The chain recombines TRBV3-1 with TRBJ2-3; D remains unclear. Trimming pared 1 base from V and 5 bases from J, leaving 7 bases between. The CDR3 length is 13 residues. Germline V gene lookup returns CDR1 LGHDT and CDR2 YNNKEL (reference sequence). The CDR3 region is CASSQGWEDTQYF. The CDR3 bases are TGTGCCAGCAGCCAAGGATGGGAAGATACGCAGTATTTT.

V gene TRBV30 combines with J gene TRBJ2-5; 11 nucleotides line up with TRBD2. The V segment lost 1 base and the J segment 8 bases; nucleotides outside the gene matches: 12. The germline CDR1 and CDR2 sequences are GTSNPN and SVGIG (reference sequence). The CDR3 totals 16 residues. CDR3 region: CAWSAGTSGPQGTQYF. CDR3 nucleotide sequence: TGTGCCTGGAGTGCAGGGACTAGCGGCCCCCAAGGAACCCAGTACTTC.

This clonotype occurred a few times. This chain links TRBV29-1 with TRBJ1-1; no clear D gene. Trimming pared 5 bases from V and 2 bases from J, leaving 3 bases between. CDR3 size: 10 residues. The germline V gene encodes CDR1 SQVTM and CDR2 ANQGSEA. The DNA for the CDR3 is TGCAGCGTTTCCAACACTGAAGCTTTCTTT. This codes for CSVSNTEAFF.

The J gene is TRBJ1-2, the V gene TRBV25-1; 8 bases are a match to TRBD1. The CDR3 length is 12 residues. Germline CDR1 MGHDK, CDR2 SYGVNS. J gave up 7 bases and V 10 bases, and 8 bases lay outside the gene matches. The CDR3 DNA sequence: TGTGCCACATCCGGGACAGGCCTTGGCTACACCTTC. Translating gives CATSGTGLGYTF.

V is TRBV19 and J is TRBJ1-2; D gene unclear. CDR1 and CDR2 (germline): LNHDA, SQIVND (reference sequence). This CDR3 has 14 amino acids. Trimming cost V 1 base and J 8 bases, with 14 bases left between them. CDR3 DNA sequence: TGTGCCAGTAGTATAGGACAAGTAAGGATCGGCTACACCTTC. It yields the protein CASSIGQVRIGYTF.

This clonotype was observed at least ten times. The V call is TRBV28, the J call TRBJ1-1, with a possible D match to TRBD1 (5 bases). CDR3 length: 14 residues. CDR1 and CDR2 (germline): MDHEN, SYDVKM. V was clipped by 6 bases and J by 3 bases, with 14 bases between them. The CDR3 bases are TGTGCCAGCAGGGGGGGGGGACGGCACACTGAAGCTTTCTTT. It translates to CASRGGGRHTEAFF.

This chain joins TRBV10-2 and TRBJ2-7, with 8 bases identical to TRBD1. CDR1 WSHSY and CDR2 SAAADI come from the germline V gene. There are 14 residues in the CDR3. V dropped 6 bases and J dropped 3; count of bases not matched to a gene: 7. Here the CDR3 reads CASRGKQGDYEQYF. Written as DNA, the CDR3 is TGCGCCAGCAGGGGAAAACAGGGGGACTACGAGCAGTACTTC.

The chain uses TRBV6-1 and TRBJ2-7; 9 bases agree with TRBD2. The CDR3 is 14 residues long. With 7 bases clipped from V and 3 bases from J, the junction kept 7 bases outside the gene matches. Germline-derived CDR1 and CDR2 are MNHNS and SASEGT. The CDR3 sequence: CASILAGNHYEQYF. DNA for the CDR3: TGTGCCAGCATCCTAGCGGGAAACCACTACGAGCAGTACTTC.

In this sample, this clonotype turned up a few times. The chain links TRBV7-9 to TRBJ1-1; D is perhaps TRBD1 (6 bases). Germline V gene data show CDR1 as SEHNR and CDR2 as FQNEAQ (reference sequence). CDR3 size: 12 residues. Trimming cost V 5 bases and J 11 bases, with 15 bases left between them. CDR3 DNA sequence: TGTGCCAGCAGCGAACAGGGTTTTCTGGCTTTCTTT. This gives the protein CASSEQGFLAFF.

The V and J genes are TRBV12-5 and TRBJ1-3, with unresolved D. Trimming removed 6 bases from V and 0 bases from J, with 6 bases in between. This CDR3 spans 13 amino acids. CDR1 and CDR2 (germline): LGHNT, FRNRAP. CDR3 sequence: CASGRDSGNTIYF. CDR3 DNA sequence: TGTGCTAGTGGCCGCGACTCTGGAAACACCATATATTTT.

This clonotype was found many times. The chain is built from TRBV28 and TRBJ1-3; D may be TRBD1 (6 bases). Germline V gene data show CDR1 as MDHEN and CDR2 as SYDVKM. V was clipped by 5 bases and J by 4 bases, with 15 bases between them. The CDR3 extends over 15 amino acids. The CDR3 protein is CASSPPDSSGNTIYF. Written as DNA, the CDR3 is TGTGCCAGCAGTCCACCGGACAGTTCAGGAAACACCATATATTTT.

The V call is TRBV20-1, the J call TRBJ2-3, with D unclear. The CDR3 runs to 12 residues. Trimming took 4 bases from V and 4 from J, leaving 9 bases between them. Germline loops: CDR1 DFQATT, CDR2 SNEGSKA (reference sequence). CDR3 in amino acids: CSATSTPDTQYF. CDR3 nucleotide sequence: TGCAGTGCTACCAGTACCCCAGATACGCAGTATTTT.

Only a few counts were recorded for this clonotype. The rearrangement joins TRBV20-1 to TRBJ2-3; D is undetermined. Trimming left V 6 bases short and J 6 bases short, with 19 bases between. Per the germline V gene, CDR1 is DFQATT and CDR2 is SNEGSKA (reference sequence). The CDR3 is made up of 14 amino acids. The CDR3 here is CSAPSPGSTDTQYF. CDR3 nucleotides: TGCAGTGCCCCTTCCCCGGGCTCGACTGATACGCAGTATTTT.

About this clonotype itself: One junction end disagrees with the germline gene, perhaps due to a read error. The V and J genes are TRBV28 and TRBJ2-5, with 13 bases fitting TRBD2. From germline, CDR1 is MDHEN and CDR2 SYDVKM. The CDR3 has 15 residues. CDR3 sequence reads: CASSLALAGGETQHF. The CDR3 DNA reads as TGTGCCAGCAGCTTAGCACTAGCGGGAGGGGAGACCCAGCACTTC.

This clonotype was detected only a few times. The chain joins TRBV28 to TRBJ2-5; D may correspond to TRBD1 or TRBD2 (6 bases each). Germline values: CDR1 MDHEN, CDR2 SYDVKM. The CDR3 totals 14 residues. V lost 2 bases, J lost 2 bases, and 9 bases lay in between. This CDR3 reads CASSLIGGQETQYF. The CDR3 DNA reads as TGTGCCAGCAGTTTAATAGGGGGGCAAGAGACCCAGTACTTC.

The CDR3, as DNA: TGTGCCAGCGCCCTTGGGGGCACAGATACGCAGTATTTT. Protein: CASALGGTDTQYF. This chain connects TRBV9 to TRBJ2-3, with D hard to call. V lost 7 bases and J 1 base, leaving 10 bases between the germline ends. The CDR3 is 13 residues long. Germline CDR1 SGDLS, CDR2 YYNGEE.

This clonotype was observed a handful of times. The CDR3 DNA sequence: TGTGCCAGCAGCGCAACAGGGGTCCATGGCTACACCTTC. Its protein product is CASSATGVHGYTF. The rearrangement links TRBV6-1 to TRBJ1-2; the match to TRBD1 covers 7 bases. The CDR3 totals 13 residues. V gave up 6 bases and J gave up 6 bases; unmatched junction bases: 7. Per the germline V gene, CDR1 is MNHNS and CDR2 is SASEGT.